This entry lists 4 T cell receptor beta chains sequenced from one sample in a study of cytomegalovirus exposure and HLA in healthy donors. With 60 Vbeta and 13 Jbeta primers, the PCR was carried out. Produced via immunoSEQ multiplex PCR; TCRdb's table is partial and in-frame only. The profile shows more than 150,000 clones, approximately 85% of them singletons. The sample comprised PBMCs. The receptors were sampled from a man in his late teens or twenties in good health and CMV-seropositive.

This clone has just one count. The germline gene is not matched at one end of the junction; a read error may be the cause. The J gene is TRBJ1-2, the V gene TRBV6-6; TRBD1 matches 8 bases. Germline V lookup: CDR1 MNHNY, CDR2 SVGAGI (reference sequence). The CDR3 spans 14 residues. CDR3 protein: CAGSGTGLYYGYTF. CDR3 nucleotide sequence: TGTGCCGGCAGTGGGACAGGCCTTTACTATGGCTACACCTTC.

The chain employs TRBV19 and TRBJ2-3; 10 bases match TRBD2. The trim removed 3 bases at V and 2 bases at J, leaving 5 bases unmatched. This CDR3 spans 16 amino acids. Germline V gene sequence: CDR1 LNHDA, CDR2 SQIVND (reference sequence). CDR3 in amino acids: CASSIFLAGDTDTQYF. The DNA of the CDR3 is TGTGCCAGTAGTATTTTCCTAGCGGGGGACACAGATACGCAGTATTTT.

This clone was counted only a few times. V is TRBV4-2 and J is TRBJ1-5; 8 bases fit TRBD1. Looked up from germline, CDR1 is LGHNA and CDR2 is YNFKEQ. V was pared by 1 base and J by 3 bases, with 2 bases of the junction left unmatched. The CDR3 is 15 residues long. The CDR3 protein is CASSQGGQANQPQHF. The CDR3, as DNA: TGTGCCAGCAGCCAAGGGGGACAGGCCAATCAGCCCCAGCATTTT.

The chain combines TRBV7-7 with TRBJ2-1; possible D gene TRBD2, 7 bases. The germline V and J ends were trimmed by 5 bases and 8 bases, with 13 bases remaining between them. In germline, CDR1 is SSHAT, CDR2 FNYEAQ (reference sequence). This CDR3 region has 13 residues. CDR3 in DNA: TGTGCCAGCAGCGGGGGGGCTGGCTATGAGCAGTTCTTC. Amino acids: CASSGGAGYEQFF. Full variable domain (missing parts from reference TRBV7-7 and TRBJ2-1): GAGVSQSPRYKVTKRGQDVTLRCDPISSHATLYWYQQALGQGPEFLTYFNYEAQPDKSGLPSDRFSAERPEGSISTLTIQRTEQRDSAMYRCASSGGAGYEQFFGPGTRLTVL.